This T cell receptor (beta chain) was captured by sequencing in a study of T cells in Graves' hyperthyroidism and ophthalmopathy (dated by TCRdb to about 2019). Turning to the overall study: Peripheral blood samples were taken at the time of initial diagnosis, prior to any treatment. TCR V-J signatures able to tell the groups apart were searched for in a discovery cohort of around 95 patients, of whom about 40 had Graves' ophthalmopathy and roughly 57 had stable Graves' hyperthyroidism. Whether ophthalmopathy could be predicted prospectively was tested in an independent validation cohort made up of roughly 19 hyperthyroidism patients plus 17 patients who later progressed to ophthalmopathy. The 95 to 100 discovery patients were randomly divided into training and test sets at a 7:3 ratio. In addition, the study compared T-cell repertoires in thyroid tissue and in blood from six Graves' hyperthyroidism patients. After sampling, hyperthyroidism patients received methimazole starting at 30 mg daily, and ophthalmopathy patients received high-dose intravenous methylprednisolone. The paper reports TCR Vbeta CDR3 sequencing of some 140 peripheral blood samples: approximately 41 ophthalmopathy, about 75 hyperthyroidism and around 17 progressor patients. The investigation overall reported the following: Ophthalmopathy was separated from stable hyperthyroidism by a 13 V-J signature model, with over 85% sensitivity and roughly 84% specificity obtained in cross-validation and 80%/75% obtained in testing. Sample size was not statistically predetermined, and investigators were not blinded to group allocation. Blood samples also contained most of the expanded thyroid clonotypes (frequency above 0.001), which suggests that blood repertoires may reflect thyroid immune responses. During validation, the model predicted progression to ophthalmopathy a median of approximately 6 months ahead of onset, with more than 60% sensitivity and 72.22% specificity.

A patient counted as having stable Graves' hyperthyroidism if no progression to ophthalmopathy occurred over 18 months of follow-up. Hyperthyroidism patients were newly diagnosed, with disease duration under 2 months, and aged 18 to 65 years. Patients with uncontrolled infections, other autoimmune diseases, pregnancy or lactation were excluded. Clinical symptoms, serum thyroxine and TRAb, thyroid ultrasound, and orbital computed tomography formed the basis for the diagnoses. PBMCs were isolated from more than 8 ml of fresh peripheral blood by Ficoll-Paque density gradient centrifugation. Trizol reagent was used to extract total RNA, and RNA quality was then checked on an Agilent 2100 Bioanalyzer. Measured from the cysteine to the phenylalanine, the CDR3 is 13 residues long. Only the CDR3 DNA is retained, 39 bases long and in frame from the first base. V drops 3 bases and J drops 3 bases, leaving 8 bases in between. CDR1 is given as SNHLY and CDR2 as FYNNEI, both from the germline V gene.

This clonotype turned up a few times. The target of this receptor is not known. Qualities for individual bases were not recorded, and no much larger clone is one base off. Amplification of TCR beta CDR3 regions was carried out from RNA transcripts. For the first round of RT-PCR on the TCR CDR3, the HTBI primer set was used together with the Qiagen OneStep RT-PCR kit. The libraries were constructed in a second round of multiplex PCR and then size-selected and purified. The libraries were sequenced on an Illumina HiSeq2000 using paired-end 100 bp reads. In the original analysis: SOAPnuke was used to process the raw data, with reads discarded if the reads contained adapters or uncalled bases, had a mean Phred below 15, or lacked an exact constant-primer or identifier match. COPE v1.2.5 was used to merge high-quality paired reads, and clonotypes were defined as unique nucleotide sequences. MiTCR v1.1 was used to align the clonotypes against IMGT TRBV, TRBD and TRBJ reference segments. The analysis included only V-J combinations with a frequency above 0.0001, which together covered about 99% of the repertoires. The TCS score was defined as the ratio of F50 (clonal expansion) to E x V (chaos), calculated using BLOSUM62-based TCRdist between CDR3 peptides within each V-J. Welch's t-statistics and random forest reduced roughly 530 V-J features to roughly 13, which were used in a naive Bayes classifier (R e1071). The public sequencing data were trimmed at Q25 with fastp and processed into clonotypes with MiXCR by TCRdb, which kept only in-frame beta chains. Each CDR3 protein appears once, grouped with its most common genes and DNA. These V and J calls are TCRdb output, not the study's own analysis. A total of hundreds of thousands of distinct CDR3 sequences appear in this sample, around 15% of them only once. The ten top clones hold 3.5% to 4% of the sample.

The sequenced sample was blood. This TCR was recovered from a woman in her 30s with Graves' hyperthyroidism. Recombination joined TRBV2 with TRBJ1-1; TRBD1 is a weak D gene call, 5 bases matching. In nucleotide form, the sequence is TGTGCCAGCAGTGACCAAGGGGACACTGAAGCTTTCTTT. Translated, it gives CASSDQGDTEAFF.